Presented here are 13 T cell receptor beta chains from one specimen sequenced in a study of somatic mutations in cytotoxic T cells in rheumatoid arthritis (dated by TCRdb to between 2016 and 2019). The protocol used for the library was the immunoSEQ multiplex PCR assay. TCRdb took over this immuneACCESS table, retaining in-frame rearrangements with V and J assigned. Such tables are incomplete; in checked studies, under half of the missing clones stem from an unresolved V gene, and the remainder is unexplained. Across this sample there are approximately 9,400 clones, with over 75% seen only once. Around 10% of the sample rests with the top ten. The sample consisted of CD8+ T cells sorted from blood. All receptors derive from an adult with rheumatoid arthritis.

A single count supports this clone. This chain joins TRBV11-3 and TRBJ2-7; D not resolved. Germline V gives CDR1 SGHNT, CDR2 YENEEA. The CDR3 spans 14 residues. V was shortened by 9 bases and J by 0 bases, with 15 bases between the two germline ends. CDR3 amino acids: CARFKQPTSYEQYF. CDR3 sequence (DNA): TGTGCCAGATTCAAACAGCCCACCTCCTACGAGCAGTACTTC.

The chain is built from TRBV23-1 and TRBJ2-6; TRBD2 matches 8 bases. TRBV23-1 is an ORF, and what it does is uncertain. This CDR3 has 18 amino acids. V lost 2 bases and J lost 0; bases outside the gene matches: 6. This CDR3 reads CASSQRFSGDSGANVLTF. DNA of the CDR3: TGCGCCAGCAGTCAAAGGTTTAGCGGGGACTCTGGGGCCAACGTCCTGACTTTC.

This clone came up a few times. The chain is built from TRBV6-1 and TRBJ2-3; 7 bases align to TRBD1. This CDR3 region has 15 residues. Germline CDR1 reads MNHNS; CDR2 reads SASEGT. V gave up 8 bases and J gave up 3 bases; unmatched junction bases: 11. The CDR3 bases are TGTGCCAGCGATAAAGGGACAGCAGTTACAGATACGCAGTATTTT. As protein: CASDKGTAVTDTQYF.

This clone was detected only once. The chain employs TRBV4-1 and TRBJ2-5; 7 bases match TRBD1. Unmatched junction bases numbered 7, after V lost 1 base and J lost 5 bases. Germline V gene sequence: CDR1 MGHRA, CDR2 YSYEKL. This CDR3 has 15 residues. CDR3 sequence (DNA): TGCGCCAGCAGCCAAGTTGGGACAGTGGAGGAGACCCAGTACTTC. Its translation is CASSQVGTVEETQYF.

The chain uses TRBV27 and TRBJ1-2; TRBD1 is a possible D gene (6 bases). Trimming cost V 2 bases and J 3 bases, with 10 bases left between them. The germline V gene has CDR1 MNHEY and CDR2 SMNVEV (reference sequence). The length of the CDR3 is 14 residues. The CDR3 loop is CASSLGGGYYGYTF. The CDR3 DNA sequence: TGTGCCAGCAGTTTAGGTGGGGGCTACTATGGCTACACCTTC.

The chain has TRBV5-5 and TRBJ2-7; a possible D gene is TRBD1 (5 bases). Germline V gives CDR1 SGHKS, CDR2 YYEKEE (reference sequence). Between the trimmed V and J ends, which lost 2 bases and 2 bases, there was a span of 11 bases. The length of the CDR3 is 14 residues. The CDR3 bases are TGTGCCAGCAGCTTAGGCCAGGGCCCCTACGAGCAGTACTTC. Its protein is CASSLGQGPYEQYF.

In DNA form, the CDR3 reads TGTGCCAGCAGCGTATCTTCGGATTCCTATAATTCACCCCTCCACTTT. Translating it yields CASSVSSDSYNSPLHF. The rearrangement links TRBV9 to TRBJ1-6; D is unclear. CDR1 SGDLS and CDR2 YYNGEE come from the germline V gene. Trimming left V 1 base short and J 1 base short, with 9 bases between. CDR3 length: 16 residues. The variable domain in full, with the rest retrieved from reference TRBV9 and TRBJ1-6, is DSGVTQTPKHLITATGQRVTLRCSPRSGDLSVYWYQQSLDQGLQFLIQYYNGEERAKGNILERFSAQQFPDLHSELNLSSLELGDSALYFCASSVSSDSYNSPLHFGNGTRLTVT.

The chain links TRBV6-5 to TRBJ1-4, with D possibly TRBD1 on 6 matching bases. This CDR3 spans 15 amino acids. V gave up 0 bases and J gave up 8 bases, with 13 bases separating them. Germline CDR1 reads MNHEY; CDR2 reads SVGAGI. CDR3 nucleotide sequence: TGTGCCAGCAGTTACTCCACAGGGTCGGAAGAAAAACTGTTTTTT. Translation: CASSYSTGSEEKLFF.

V gene TRBV5-6 combines with J gene TRBJ1-5; D call uncertain. The CDR3 loop spans 12 amino acids. Germline CDR1 and CDR2: SGHDT and YYEEEE. The V and J ends lost 1 base and 7 bases respectively, with 6 bases between them. CDR3 loop: CASSLPGQPQHF. CDR3 in DNA: TGTGCCAGCAGCTTGCCCGGGCAGCCCCAGCATTTT.

J is TRBJ2-5 and V is TRBV9; D is possibly TRBD2 (6 bases). This CDR3 spans 14 amino acids. The V end lost 4 bases, the J end lost 4 bases, and 14 bases lay between the germline ends. The V gene's germline CDR1 is SGDLS and CDR2 YYNGEE. CDR3 protein: CASSPDGTLETQYF. The CDR3 bases are TGTGCCAGCAGCCCCGACGGGACTTTAGAGACCCAGTACTTC.

This chain joins TRBV28 and TRBJ2-7; D might be TRBD1 (5 bases). CDR1 is MDHEN, CDR2 SYDVKM, per germline. The CDR3 is made up of 11 amino acids. The V end was cut by 8 bases, the J end by 2 bases, with 7 bases between. In DNA, the CDR3 is TGTGCCAGCCAGGGAACCTACGAGCAGTACTTC. Protein: CASQGTYEQYF.

The V call is TRBV28, the J call TRBJ1-6; D not resolved. Trimming removed 3 bases from V and 0 bases from J, with 12 bases in between. CDR3 length: 17 residues. Per germline, CDR1 MDHEN and CDR2 SYDVKM. The CDR3 nucleotides read TGTGCCAGCAGTTTTCGGGCAGAGAGCTCCTATAATTCACCCCTCCACTTT. It encodes CASSFRAESSYNSPLHF.

V usage is TRBV20-1 and J usage is TRBJ2-7; 9 bases are a match to TRBD1. The germline gives CDR1 DFQATT, CDR2 SNEGSKA (reference sequence). The CDR3 is 10 amino acids. V gave up 2 bases and J gave up 12 bases; unmatched junction bases: 2. CDR3 sequence: CSARRDRVYF. DNA of the CDR3: TGCAGTGCTAGACGGGACAGGGTGTACTTC.